These 27 T cell receptor beta chains were sequenced from one sample in a study of OX40 agonist ivuxolimab in advanced cancers. The library relied on the immunoSEQ multiplex PCR assay. TCRdb holds this immuneACCESS table with in-frame rearrangements only. Some clones are missing; in checked studies, unresolved V genes explain under half, and the rest has no known cause. In this sample the table shows around 87,000 clones, 90% to 95% of which occur a single time. The ten largest clones add up to roughly 2.8% of the sample. The sample consisted of CD4+ or CD8+ T cells sorted from blood, taken in a trial of the OX40 agonist ivuxolimab. These receptors were obtained from an adult with an advanced solid tumor such as melanoma, head and neck, liver or kidney cancer.

This clone was found a few times. The rearrangement uses TRBV27 and TRBJ2-3; D is undetermined. Between the trimmed V and J ends, which lost 2 bases and 2 bases, there was a span of 5 bases. The germline V gene has CDR1 MNHEY and CDR2 SMNVEV (reference sequence). There are 13 residues in the CDR3. This CDR3 reads CASSLGSTDTQYF. CDR3 nucleotides: TGTGCCAGCAGTTTAGGATCCACAGATACGCAGTATTTT.

The chain couples TRBV29-1 to TRBJ2-1, with D maybe TRBD2 (5 bases). The V and J ends lost 4 bases and 3 bases respectively, with 10 bases between them. CDR1 is SQVTM and CDR2 is ANQGSEA in the germline V gene. The CDR3 is 13 residues long. The CDR3 spells CSVGAAGYNEQFF. CDR3 sequence (DNA): TGCAGCGTTGGGGCGGCGGGCTACAATGAGCAGTTCTTC.

The chain links TRBV29-1 to TRBJ2-1, with D hard to call. V lost 3 bases to trimming and J lost 2 bases, with 14 bases between them. The CDR3 spans 15 residues. CDR1 and CDR2 from the germline V gene are SQVTM and ANQGSEA. As DNA, the CDR3 is TGCAGCGTTGATCTCGGCACCTCGGCCTACAATGAGCAGTTCTTC. It specifies CSVDLGTSAYNEQFF.

This rearrangement joins TRBV10-2 to TRBJ2-3; D is unresolved. The CDR3 has 11 residues. Germline values: CDR1 WSHSY, CDR2 SAAADI. The V gene lost 11 bases and the J gene lost 4 bases, with 10 bases spanning the gap. CDR3 sequence reads: CAALTSDTQYF. In nucleotides, the CDR3 is TGCGCCGCCCTGACTTCAGATACGCAGTATTTT.

CDR3: CASSFRSESYEQYF. The DNA for the CDR3 is TGTGCCAGCAGTTTTCGTTCGGAATCCTACGAGCAGTACTTC. The rearrangement joins TRBV27 to TRBJ2-7; D is uncertain. Per germline, CDR1 MNHEY and CDR2 SMNVEV (reference sequence). The CDR3 is made up of 14 amino acids. Trimming took off 3 bases at V and 1 base at J, with 10 bases between the two ends.

This chain joins TRBV12-5 and TRBJ2-1; 8 bases map to TRBD2. Germline CDR1 reads LGHNT; CDR2 reads FRNRAP. The CDR3 totals 15 residues. The V and J ends lost 8 bases and 4 bases, in that order; junction bases with no gene match: 10. CDR3 loop: CASSPGTRSYNEQFF. CDR3 coding DNA: TGTGCTAGTTCCCCCGGGACTAGGTCTTACAATGAGCAGTTCTTC. Full variable domain (remainder filled in from reference TRBV12-5 and TRBJ2-1): DARVTQTPRHKVTEMGQEVTMRCQPILGHNTVFWYRQTMMQGLELLAYFRNRAPLDDSGMPKDRFSAEMPDATLATLKIQPSEPRDSAVYFCASSPGTRSYNEQFFGPGTRLTVL.

The CDR3 DNA reads as TGCGCCAGCAGTCAATCTTGGCAGATTAGCAATCAGCCCCAGCATTTT. Amino acid sequence: CASSQSWQISNQPQHF. The J gene is TRBJ1-5, the V gene TRBV23-1; the D is unclear. TRBV23-1 is an ORF, and what it does is uncertain. V lost 0 bases to trimming and J lost 0 bases, with 9 bases between them. The CDR3 contains 16 residues.

The rearrangement uses TRBV7-8 and TRBJ2-2; possible D gene TRBD1, 5 bases. Per germline, CDR1 SGHVS and CDR2 FQNEAQ. The length of the CDR3 is 17 residues. V was cut by 2 bases and J by 1 base, with 14 bases left in between. This CDR3 is CASSLPEQGRNTGELFF. The CDR3 DNA follows: TGTGCCAGCAGCTTACCAGAGCAGGGCCGGAACACCGGGGAGCTGTTTTTT.

V usage is TRBV4-1 and J usage is TRBJ2-7, with unresolved D. The CDR3 loop spans 14 amino acids. V was trimmed by 4 bases and J by 2 bases, leaving 12 bases between them. Looked up from germline, CDR1 is MGHRA and CDR2 is YSYEKL. The DNA for the CDR3 is TGCGCCAGCAGCCCTCGACCGAACCCCTACGAGCAGTACTTC. Translated: CASSPRPNPYEQYF.

This chain joins TRBV11-2 and TRBJ2-2, with 9 bases matching TRBD1. Trimming at V came to 4 bases and at J to 4 bases, leaving 4 bases not matched to a gene. The CDR3 has 15 amino acids. The germline V gene encodes CDR1 SGHAT and CDR2 FQNNGV. This CDR3 is CASSSNRGPTGELFF. CDR3 sequence (DNA): TGTGCCAGCAGCTCCAACAGGGGGCCCACCGGGGAGCTGTTTTTT.

The chain carries TRBV2 and TRBJ1-1; no firm D call. Germline V gene sequence: CDR1 SNHLY, CDR2 FYNNEI. Trimming pared 8 bases from V and 6 bases from J, leaving 7 bases between. The CDR3 totals 10 residues. This CDR3 is CASVGPEAFF. CDR3 coding DNA: TGTGCCAGCGTTGGCCCTGAAGCTTTCTTT.

The chain's CDR3 is CASSWTSGYNEQFF. The CDR3 bases are TGTGCCAGCAGTTGGACTAGCGGGTACAATGAGCAGTTCTTC. This chain connects TRBV27 to TRBJ2-1, with 11 nucleotides matching TRBD2. This CDR3 is built from 14 residues. Germline assignment: CDR1 MNHEY and CDR2 SMNVEV (reference sequence). Trimming cost V 4 bases and J 4 bases; bases outside gene matches: 0.

The rearrangement links TRBV4-2 to TRBJ2-7; D unresolved. The CDR3 length is 16 residues. V lost 0 bases, J lost 3 bases, and 15 bases lay in between. The germline gives CDR1 LGHNA, CDR2 YNFKEQ. CDR3 in DNA: TGTGCCAGCAGCCAAGATCCGAGCGAAGTTTTCTACGAGCAGTACTTC. Its protein is CASSQDPSEVFYEQYF.

This chain links TRBV5-6 with TRBJ1-2; 11 bases agree with TRBD1. Germline V CDR1 and CDR2: SGHDT, YYEEEE. The CDR3 runs 15 residues. With 4 bases clipped from V and 4 bases from J, the junction kept 6 bases outside the gene matches. The CDR3 coding sequence is TGTGCCAGCAGCCTCGGGACAGGGGGTCCCTATGGCTACACCTTC. Residues: CASSLGTGGPYGYTF.

The rearrangement links TRBV15 to TRBJ2-7; unclear D gene. Trimming removed 4 bases at V and 1 base at J, with 5 bases between. Germline V lookup: CDR1 LNHNV, CDR2 YYDKDF (reference sequence). The CDR3 covers 12 residues. The CDR3 protein is CATSTGSYEQYF. The CDR3 coding sequence is TGTGCCACCAGCACCGGATCCTACGAGCAGTACTTC.

V gene TRBV5-1 combines with J gene TRBJ2-1; D may be TRBD2 (5 bases). V lost 5 bases and J 10 bases, leaving 16 bases between the germline ends. Germline V CDR1 and CDR2: SGHRS, YFSETQ. The CDR3 sequence is 13 residues long. The CDR3 DNA is TGCGCCAGCAGTTGGATGGGAGTGAAGGAGCAGTTCTTC. It specifies CASSWMGVKEQFF.

This clone was detected only a few times. The J gene is TRBJ1-2, the V gene TRBV19, with 9 bases aligning to TRBD1. Trimming took 5 bases from V and 8 from J; bases not matched to a gene: 18. The germline V gene has CDR1 LNHDA and CDR2 SQIVND (reference sequence). The CDR3 length is 17 residues. This chain's CDR3 is CASSEDRGRPIDPGYTF. As DNA, the CDR3 is TGTGCCAGTAGTGAGGACAGGGGCCGCCCCATCGACCCGGGCTACACCTTC.

The gene calls are TRBV6-5 and TRBJ2-2; no reliable D call. The CDR3 contains 15 residues. CDR1 is MNHEY, CDR2 SVGAGI, per germline. Between the trimmed V and J ends, which lost 4 bases and 1 base, there was a span of 10 bases. The CDR3 here is CASSSTDQNTGELFF. In DNA, the CDR3 is TGTGCCAGCAGTTCCACGGATCAGAACACCGGGGAGCTGTTTTTT.

This chain uses TRBV5-1 with TRBJ2-5; TRBD1 matches 7 bases. Trimming at V came to 4 bases and at J to 2 bases, leaving 8 bases not matched to a gene. The CDR3 spans 15 residues. The V gene's germline CDR1 is SGHRS and CDR2 YFSETQ. CDR3 loop: CASSRGQQPQETQYF. CDR3 bases: TGCGCCAGCAGCCGGGGACAGCAACCTCAAGAGACCCAGTACTTC.

The chain is built from TRBV7-9 and TRBJ2-5; unclear D gene. The germline gives CDR1 SEHNR, CDR2 FQNEAQ (reference sequence). This CDR3 spans 15 amino acids. V was shortened by 4 bases and J by 4 bases, with 16 bases between the two germline ends. The CDR3 DNA reads as TGTGCCAGCAGCTCCGGACCTATTTTGGGAGAGACCCAGTACTTC. Translation gives CASSSGPILGETQYF.

This sequence joins TRBV6-5 and TRBJ2-3; D gene unclear. Trimming cost V 6 bases and J 2 bases, with 12 bases left between them. Germline V gene data show CDR1 as MNHEY and CDR2 as SVGAGI. The CDR3 totals 14 residues. The CDR3 spells CASSARRNTDTQYF. In nucleotides, the CDR3 is TGTGCCAGCAGCGCCCGCAGAAACACAGATACGCAGTATTTT.

This rearrangement joins TRBV9 to TRBJ2-2, with D unclear. V was trimmed by 6 bases and J by 6 bases, leaving 12 bases between them. The CDR3 runs to 13 residues. Germline loops: CDR1 SGDLS, CDR2 YYNGEE. The CDR3 nucleotides read TGTGCCAGCACCGATACTCAACCCGGGGAGCTGTTTTTT. It translates to CASTDTQPGELFF.

For this clone: Other nucleotide sequences from this sample produce the same CDR3. The rearrangement uses TRBV19 and TRBJ2-7; either TRBD1 or TRBD2 may supply D (5 bases each). CDR1 and CDR2 from the germline V gene are LNHDA and SQIVND (reference sequence). The V end was cut by 1 base, the J end by 2 bases, with 12 bases between. CDR3 length: 15 amino acids. The CDR3 nucleotides read TGTGCCAGTAGTATAGGGGCCGGGACCCCCTACGAGCAGTACTTC. Translation: CASSIGAGTPYEQYF. Drawing the rest from reference TRBV19 and TRBJ2-7, the complete variable domain is DGGITQSPKYLFRKEGQNVTLSCEQNLNHDAMYWYRQDPGQGLRLIYYSQIVNDFQKGDIAEGYSVSREKKESFPLTVTSAQKNPTAFYLCASSIGAGTPYEQYFGPGTRLTVT.

The chain is built from TRBV5-8 and TRBJ2-7; D uncertain. Trimming left V 2 bases short and J 5 bases short, with 2 bases between. This CDR3 spans 10 amino acids. CDR1 is SGHTS, CDR2 YDEGEE, per germline. CDR3 DNA: TGTGCCAGCAGCTTCGACGAGCAGTACTTC. Translated, it gives CASSFDEQYF. The entire variable domain, with the rest obtained from reference TRBV5-8 and TRBJ2-7, is as follows: EAGVTQSPTHLIKTRGQQATLRCSPISGHTSVYWYQQALGLGLQFLLWYDEGEERNRGNFPPRFSGRQFPNYSSELNVNALELEDSALYLCASSFDEQYFGPGTRLTVT.

J is TRBJ1-4 and V is TRBV6-1; TRBD1 matches 7 bases. This CDR3 has 17 residues. Unmatched junction bases numbered 10, after V lost 4 bases and J lost 2 bases. Germline CDR1 and CDR2: MNHNS and SASEGT. The CDR3 region is CASSGLGTDFTNEKLFF. CDR3 nucleotide sequence: TGTGCCAGCAGTGGGCTCGGGACAGACTTCACTAATGAAAAACTGTTTTTT.

The chain recombines TRBV2 with TRBJ1-1, with D possibly matching TRBD1 (6 bases). Germline values: CDR1 SNHLY, CDR2 FYNNEI. Trimming removed 8 bases from V and 5 bases from J, with 12 bases in between. The CDR3 sequence is 12 residues long. The CDR3 protein is CASSGEVTEAFF. The DNA of the CDR3 is TGTGCCAGCTCAGGGGAGGTGACTGAAGCTTTCTTT.

This clone came up once. The sample carries other DNA sequences with the same CDR3. The DNA of the CDR3 is TGTGCCAGCAGCTTGGGACAGGGCCCCTACGAGCAGTACTTC. Protein sequence: CASSLGQGPYEQYF. This chain links TRBV5-6 with TRBJ2-7, with TRBD1 matching 7 bases. This CDR3 has 14 residues. Germline-derived CDR1 and CDR2 are SGHDT and YYEEEE. J lost 2 bases, V lost 0 bases, and 2 bases had no gene match.